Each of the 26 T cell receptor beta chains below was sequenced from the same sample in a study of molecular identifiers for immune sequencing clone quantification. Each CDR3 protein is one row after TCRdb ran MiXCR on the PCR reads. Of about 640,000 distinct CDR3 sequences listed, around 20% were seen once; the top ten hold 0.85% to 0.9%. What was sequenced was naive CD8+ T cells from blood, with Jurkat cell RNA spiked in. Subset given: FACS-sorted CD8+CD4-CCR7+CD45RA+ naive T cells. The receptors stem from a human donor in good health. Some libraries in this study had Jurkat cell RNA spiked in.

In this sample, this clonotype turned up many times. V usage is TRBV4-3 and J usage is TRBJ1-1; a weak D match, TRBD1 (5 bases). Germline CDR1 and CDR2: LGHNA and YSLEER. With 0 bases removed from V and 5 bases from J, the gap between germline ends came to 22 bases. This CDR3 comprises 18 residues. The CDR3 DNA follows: TGCGCCAGCAGCCAAGAGGGGATACGGGCGGGGGGTCGAACTGAAGCTTTCTTT. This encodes CASSQEGIRAGGRTEAFF.

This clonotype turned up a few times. The CDR3 bases are TGTGCCAGCAGCGCCCGGGGGATGGGTACCGGGGAGCTGTTTTTT. Its translation: CASSARGMGTGELFF. The rearrangement joins TRBV14 to TRBJ2-2; weak D call: TRBD2 (6 bases). This CDR3 contains 15 residues. The germline V and J ends were trimmed by 5 bases and 5 bases, with 15 bases remaining between them. Germline-derived CDR1 and CDR2 are SGHDN and FVKESK.

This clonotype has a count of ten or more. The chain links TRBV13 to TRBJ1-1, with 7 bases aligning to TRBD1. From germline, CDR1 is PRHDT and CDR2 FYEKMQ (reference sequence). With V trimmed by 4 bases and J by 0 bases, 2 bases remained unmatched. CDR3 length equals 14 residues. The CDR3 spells CASSSGTVNTEAFF. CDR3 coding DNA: TGTGCCAGCAGCTCCGGGACAGTGAACACTGAAGCTTTCTTT.

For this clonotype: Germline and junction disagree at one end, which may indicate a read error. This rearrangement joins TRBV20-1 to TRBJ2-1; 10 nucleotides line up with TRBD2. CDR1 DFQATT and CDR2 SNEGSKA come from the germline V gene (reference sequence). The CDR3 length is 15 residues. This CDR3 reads CGATKLAGNYNEQFF. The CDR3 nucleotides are TGCGGTGCTACTAAACTAGCGGGAAATTACAATGAGCAGTTCTTC.

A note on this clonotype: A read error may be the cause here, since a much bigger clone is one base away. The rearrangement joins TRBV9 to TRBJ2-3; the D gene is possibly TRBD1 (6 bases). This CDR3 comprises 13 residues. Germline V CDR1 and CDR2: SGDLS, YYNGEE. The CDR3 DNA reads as TGTGCCAGCAGCGTAGGTCGGACAGAAACGCAGTATTTT. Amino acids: CASSVGRTETQYF.

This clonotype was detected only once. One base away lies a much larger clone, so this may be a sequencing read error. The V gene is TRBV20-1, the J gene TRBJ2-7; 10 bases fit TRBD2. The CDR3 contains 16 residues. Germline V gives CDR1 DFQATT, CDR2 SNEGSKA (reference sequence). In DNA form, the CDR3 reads TGCGGTGCGCCGCCCGCTAGCGGGGGCTTTAGCTACGAGCAGTACTTC. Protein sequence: CGAPPASGGFSYEQYF.

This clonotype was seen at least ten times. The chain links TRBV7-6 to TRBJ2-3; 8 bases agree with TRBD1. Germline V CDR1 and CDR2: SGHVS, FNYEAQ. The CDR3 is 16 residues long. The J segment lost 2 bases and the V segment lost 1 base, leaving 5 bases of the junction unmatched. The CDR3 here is CASSLGTGKNTDTQYF. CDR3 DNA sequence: TGTGCCAGCAGCTTAGGGACAGGGAAAAACACAGATACGCAGTATTTT.

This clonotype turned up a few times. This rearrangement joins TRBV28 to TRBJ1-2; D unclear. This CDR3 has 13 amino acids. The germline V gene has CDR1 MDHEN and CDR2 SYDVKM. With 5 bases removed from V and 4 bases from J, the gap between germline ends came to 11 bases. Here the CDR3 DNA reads TGTGCCAGCAGTATCCAGGTACTCTATGGCTACACCTTC. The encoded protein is CASSIQVLYGYTF.

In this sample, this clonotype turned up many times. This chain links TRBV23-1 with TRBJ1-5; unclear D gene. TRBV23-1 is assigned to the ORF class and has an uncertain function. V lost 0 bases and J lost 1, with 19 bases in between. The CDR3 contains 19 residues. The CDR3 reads CASSQSQVVREVSNQPQHF. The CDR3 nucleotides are TGCGCCAGCAGTCAATCTCAAGTAGTTCGGGAGGTCAGCAATCAGCCCCAGCATTTT.

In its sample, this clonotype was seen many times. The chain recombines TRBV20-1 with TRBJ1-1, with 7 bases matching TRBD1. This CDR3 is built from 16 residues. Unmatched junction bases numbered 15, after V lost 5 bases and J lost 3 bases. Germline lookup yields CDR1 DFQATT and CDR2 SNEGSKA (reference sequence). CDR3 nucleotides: TGCAGTGCTGGCTCCTTAGACAGGGTGGAAGACACTGAAGCTTTCTTT. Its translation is CSAGSLDRVEDTEAFF.

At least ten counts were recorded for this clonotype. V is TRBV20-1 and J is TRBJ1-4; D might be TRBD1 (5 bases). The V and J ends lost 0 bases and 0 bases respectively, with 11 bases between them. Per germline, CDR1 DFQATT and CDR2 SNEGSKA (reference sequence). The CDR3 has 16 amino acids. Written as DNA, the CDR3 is TGCAGTGCTAGAGAGACCGGGACCGCAACTAATGAAAAACTGTTTTTT. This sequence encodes CSARETGTATNEKLFF.

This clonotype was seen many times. The CDR3 spells CASSSWTGGHTGELFF. In nucleotides, the CDR3 is TGTGCCAGCAGCTCCTGGACAGGGGGCCACACCGGGGAGCTGTTTTTT. The chain links TRBV7-9 to TRBJ2-2; 11 bases line up with TRBD1. Trimming at V came to 4 bases and at J to 3 bases, leaving 4 bases not matched to a gene. Germline lookup yields CDR1 SEHNR and CDR2 FQNEAQ (reference sequence). The CDR3 consists of 16 residues.

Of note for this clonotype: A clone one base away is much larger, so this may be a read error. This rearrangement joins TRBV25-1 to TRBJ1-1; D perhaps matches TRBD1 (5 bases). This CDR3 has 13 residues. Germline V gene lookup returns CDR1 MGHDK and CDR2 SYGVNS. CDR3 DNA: TGTGCCAGCGGTGAAGGAGGGGAAACTGAAGCTTTCTTT. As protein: CASGEGGETEAFF.

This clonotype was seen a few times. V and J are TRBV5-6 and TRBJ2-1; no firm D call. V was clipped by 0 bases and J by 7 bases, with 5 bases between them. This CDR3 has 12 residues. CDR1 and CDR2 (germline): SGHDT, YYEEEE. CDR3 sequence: CASSLVENEQFF. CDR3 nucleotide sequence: TGTGCCAGCAGCTTGGTTGAGAATGAGCAGTTCTTC. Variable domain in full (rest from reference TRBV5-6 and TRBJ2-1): DAGVTQSPTHLIKTRGQQVTLRCSPKSGHDTVSWYQQALGQGPQFIFQYYEEEERQRGNFPDRFSGHQFPNYSSELNVNALLLGDSALYLCASSLVENEQFFGPGTRLTVL.

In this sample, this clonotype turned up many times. CDR3 protein: CASSFIWGQSHNYGYTF. In DNA form, the CDR3 reads TGTGCCAGCAGTTTTATTTGGGGACAGAGCCATAACTATGGCTACACCTTC. The J gene is TRBJ1-2, the V gene TRBV27; 7 bases match TRBD1. This CDR3 spans 17 amino acids. V lost 3 bases, J lost 1 base, and 11 bases stayed unmatched. The germline V gene encodes CDR1 MNHEY and CDR2 SMNVEV (reference sequence).

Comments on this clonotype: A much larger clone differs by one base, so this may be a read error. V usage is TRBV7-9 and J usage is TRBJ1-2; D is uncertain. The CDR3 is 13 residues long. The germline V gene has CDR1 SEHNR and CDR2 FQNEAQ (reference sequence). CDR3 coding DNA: TGTGCCAGCAGCTTAGGGGGATTCTATGACTACACCTTC. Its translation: CASSLGGFYDYTF.

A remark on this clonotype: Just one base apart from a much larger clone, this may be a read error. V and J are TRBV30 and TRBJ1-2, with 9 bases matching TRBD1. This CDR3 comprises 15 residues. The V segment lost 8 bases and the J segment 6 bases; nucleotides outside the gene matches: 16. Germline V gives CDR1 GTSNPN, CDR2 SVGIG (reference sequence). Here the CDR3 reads CARTTDGQGFNGYTF. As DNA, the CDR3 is TGTGCCCGGACTACGGACGGACAGGGGTTTAATGGCTACACCTTC.

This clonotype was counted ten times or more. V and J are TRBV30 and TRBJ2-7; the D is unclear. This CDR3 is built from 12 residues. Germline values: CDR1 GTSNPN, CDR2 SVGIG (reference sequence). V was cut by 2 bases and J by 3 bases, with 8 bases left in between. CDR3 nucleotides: TGTGCCTGGAGTCCCCTGAGCTACGAGCAGTACTTC. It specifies CAWSPLSYEQYF.

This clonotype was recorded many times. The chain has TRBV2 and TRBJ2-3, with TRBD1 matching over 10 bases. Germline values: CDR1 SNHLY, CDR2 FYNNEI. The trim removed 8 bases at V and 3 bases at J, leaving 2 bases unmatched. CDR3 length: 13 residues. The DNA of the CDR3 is TGTGCCAGCTTGGACAGGGGGACAGATACGCAGTATTTT. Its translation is CASLDRGTDTQYF.

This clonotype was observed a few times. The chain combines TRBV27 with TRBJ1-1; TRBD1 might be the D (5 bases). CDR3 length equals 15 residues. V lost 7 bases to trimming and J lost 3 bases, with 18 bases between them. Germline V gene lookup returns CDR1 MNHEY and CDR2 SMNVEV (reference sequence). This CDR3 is CASTPREGLDTEAFF. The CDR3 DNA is TGTGCCAGCACCCCGAGGGAGGGGCTGGACACTGAAGCTTTCTTT.

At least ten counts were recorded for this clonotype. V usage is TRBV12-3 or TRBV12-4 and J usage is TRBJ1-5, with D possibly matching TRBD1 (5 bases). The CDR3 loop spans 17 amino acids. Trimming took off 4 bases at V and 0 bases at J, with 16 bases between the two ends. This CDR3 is CASSSGHSYASNQPQHF. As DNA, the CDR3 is TGTGCCAGCAGTTCCGGACATTCGTATGCTAGCAATCAGCCCCAGCATTTT.

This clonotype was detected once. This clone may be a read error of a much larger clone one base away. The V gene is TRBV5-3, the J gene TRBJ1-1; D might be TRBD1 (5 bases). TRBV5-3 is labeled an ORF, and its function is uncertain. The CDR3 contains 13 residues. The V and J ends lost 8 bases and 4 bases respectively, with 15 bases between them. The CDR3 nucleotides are TGTGCCAGCAGCGAGGGACCAGTCACTGAAGCTTTCTTT. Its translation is CASSEGPVTEAFF.

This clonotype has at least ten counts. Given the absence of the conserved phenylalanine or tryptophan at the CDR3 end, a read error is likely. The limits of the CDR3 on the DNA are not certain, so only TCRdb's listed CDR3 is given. The CDR3 here is CSARDLGLGEV. The chain uses TRBV20-1 and TRBJ2-3; the table's TRBD2 call for D was not verified on the DNA. Germline-derived CDR1 and CDR2 are DFQATT and SNEGSKA (reference sequence). Counting both end residues, the CDR3 totals 11 amino acids.

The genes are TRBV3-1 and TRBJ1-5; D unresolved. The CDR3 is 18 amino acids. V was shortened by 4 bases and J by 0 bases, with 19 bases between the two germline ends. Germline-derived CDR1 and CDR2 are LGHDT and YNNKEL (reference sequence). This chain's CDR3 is CASSPSLPGFDSNQPQHF. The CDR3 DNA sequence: TGTGCCAGCAGCCCCTCACTTCCCGGATTTGATAGCAATCAGCCCCAGCATTTT. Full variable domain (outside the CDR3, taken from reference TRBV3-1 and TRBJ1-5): DTAVSQTPKYLVTQMGNDKSIKCEQNLGHDTMYWYKQDSKKFLKIMFSYNNKELIINETVPNRFSPKSPDKAHLNLHINSLELGDSAVYFCASSPSLPGFDSNQPQHFGDGTRLSIL.

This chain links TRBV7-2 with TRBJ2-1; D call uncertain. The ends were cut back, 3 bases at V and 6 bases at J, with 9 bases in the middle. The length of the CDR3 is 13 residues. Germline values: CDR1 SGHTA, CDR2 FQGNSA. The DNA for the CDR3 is TGTGCCAGCAGCTTCGTATGGGGCAATGAGCAGTTCTTC. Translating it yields CASSFVWGNEQFF.

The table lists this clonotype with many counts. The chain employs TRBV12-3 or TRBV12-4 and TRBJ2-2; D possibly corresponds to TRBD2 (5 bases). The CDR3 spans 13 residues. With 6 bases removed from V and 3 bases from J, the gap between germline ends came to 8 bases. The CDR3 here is CASRGADTGELFF. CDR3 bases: TGTGCCAGCAGGGGAGCAGACACCGGGGAGCTGTTTTTT.